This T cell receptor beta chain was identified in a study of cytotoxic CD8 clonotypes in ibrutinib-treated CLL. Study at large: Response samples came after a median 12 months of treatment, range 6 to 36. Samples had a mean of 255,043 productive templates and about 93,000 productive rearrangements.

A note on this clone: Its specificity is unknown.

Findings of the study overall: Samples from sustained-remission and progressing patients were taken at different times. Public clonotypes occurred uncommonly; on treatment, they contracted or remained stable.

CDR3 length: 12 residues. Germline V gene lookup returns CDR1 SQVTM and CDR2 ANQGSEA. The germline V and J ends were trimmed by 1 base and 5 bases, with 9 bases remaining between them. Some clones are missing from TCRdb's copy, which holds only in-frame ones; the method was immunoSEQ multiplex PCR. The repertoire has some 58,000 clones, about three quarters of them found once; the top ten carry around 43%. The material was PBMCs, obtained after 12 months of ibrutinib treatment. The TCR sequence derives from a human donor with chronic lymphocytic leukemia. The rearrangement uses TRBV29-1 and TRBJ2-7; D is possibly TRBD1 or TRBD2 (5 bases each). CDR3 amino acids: CSVEGQGDEQYF. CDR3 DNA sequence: TGCAGCGTTGAAGGGCAGGGAGACGAGCAGTACTTC.